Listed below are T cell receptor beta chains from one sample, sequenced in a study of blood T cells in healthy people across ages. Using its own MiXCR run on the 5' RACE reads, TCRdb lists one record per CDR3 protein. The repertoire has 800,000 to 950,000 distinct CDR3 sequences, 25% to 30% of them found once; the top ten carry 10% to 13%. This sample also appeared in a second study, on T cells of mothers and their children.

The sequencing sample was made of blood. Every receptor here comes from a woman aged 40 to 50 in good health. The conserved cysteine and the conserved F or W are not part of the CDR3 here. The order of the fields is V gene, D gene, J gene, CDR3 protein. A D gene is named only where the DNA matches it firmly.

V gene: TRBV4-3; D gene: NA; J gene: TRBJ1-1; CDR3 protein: ASSQDDRRGGTEAF
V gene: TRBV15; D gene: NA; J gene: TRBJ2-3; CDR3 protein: ATSRATVSTDTQY
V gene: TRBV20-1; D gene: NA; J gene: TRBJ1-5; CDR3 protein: SALVAGGGNQPQH
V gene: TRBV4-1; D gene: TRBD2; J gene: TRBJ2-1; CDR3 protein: ASSQLGLADNEQF
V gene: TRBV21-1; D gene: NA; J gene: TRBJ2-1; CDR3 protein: ASGRTRNPSYNEQF
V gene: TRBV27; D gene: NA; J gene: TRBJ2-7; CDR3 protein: ASSLHGNEQY
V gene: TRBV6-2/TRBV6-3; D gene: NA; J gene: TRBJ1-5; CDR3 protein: ASSYSNRINQPQH
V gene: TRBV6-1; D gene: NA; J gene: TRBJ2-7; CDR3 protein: AGQGRQTSYEQY
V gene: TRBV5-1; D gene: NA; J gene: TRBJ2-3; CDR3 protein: ASSLSRDPVEADTQY
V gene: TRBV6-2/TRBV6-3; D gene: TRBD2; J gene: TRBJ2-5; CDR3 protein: ASSYSSSGEETQY
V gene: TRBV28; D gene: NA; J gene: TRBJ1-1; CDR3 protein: ASSLNGRGAF
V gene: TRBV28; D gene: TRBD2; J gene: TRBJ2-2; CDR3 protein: ASSPGRANTGELF
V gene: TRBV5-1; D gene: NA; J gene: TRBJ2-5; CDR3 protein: ASSLEQLSQETQY
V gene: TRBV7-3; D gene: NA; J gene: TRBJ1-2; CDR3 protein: ASSLSGGGSYGYT